This TCR beta chain was sequenced during a study of blood T cell repertoires in COVID-19. Study-level background: Italy, Spain and the United States were the sources of the convalescent and acute COVID-19 samples.

Sequencing was performed with immunoSEQ multiplex PCR; in TCRdb, only in-frame clones are kept and a portion is missing. The data hold approximately 440,000 clones, with about 91% observed a single time. A single count supports this clone. This CDR3 contains 13 residues. The V gene lost 2 bases and the J gene lost 3 bases, with 5 bases spanning the gap. Germline values: CDR1 SGHTA, CDR2 FQGTGA. Sample: peripheral blood. The chain uses TRBV7-3 and TRBJ2-1, with D unclear. This clonotype was sampled from a woman aged 45-60 years with COVID-19, enrolled during active disease. The CDR3 region is CASSLDIYNEQFF. CDR3 DNA sequence: TGTGCCAGCAGCTTAGACATCTACAATGAGCAGTTCTTC.